This TCR beta chain emerged from a study of cytomegalovirus exposure and HLA in healthy donors. Study results and limitations: Immune exposure was documented only through CMV serostatus.

The PCR ran on 60 Vbeta and 13 Jbeta primers. Assay used: immunoSEQ multiplex PCR; TCRdb lists only in-frame clones, some missing. The table records approximately 170,000 clones, under 70% of them present only once. This clone came up a few times. Its antigen is not known. Germline V gene lookup returns CDR1 SGHDT and CDR2 YYEEEE. The J segment lost 4 bases and the V segment lost 4 bases, leaving 2 bases of the junction unmatched. The CDR3 runs to 13 residues. The TCR comes from a woman aged 40 to 50 in good health and CMV-seropositive. This chain joins TRBV5-6 and TRBJ2-5, with TRBD1 matching over 9 bases. Material: PBMCs. Here the CDR3 DNA reads TGTGCCAGCAGCCAGGACAGGGGAGAGACCCAGTACTTC. Protein product: CASSQDRGETQYF.